Listed here are 23 T cell receptor beta chains from one sample, sequenced in a study of blood T cell repertoires in COVID-19. Measured with immunoSEQ multiplex PCR; TCRdb has only the in-frame clones, and not every one. The repertoire includes around 160,000 clones, roughly four fifths of them detected once, and about 15% sits in the top ten. Material for sequencing was peripheral blood. The origin of the receptors is a human donor with acute or convalescent COVID-19. The donor label of this sample is uncertain.

The V gene is TRBV5-1, the J gene TRBJ1-5; D uncertain. This CDR3 region has 15 residues. Looked up from germline, CDR1 is SGHRS and CDR2 is YFSETQ. V dropped 1 base and J dropped 0 bases, with 8 bases sitting between them. As DNA, the CDR3 is TGCGCCAGCAGCTTGCGGGGAGATAGCAATCAGCCCCAGCATTTT. This gives the protein CASSLRGDSNQPQHF.

This clone was observed a few times. The chain combines TRBV6-2 or TRBV6-3 with TRBJ2-7; D is ambiguous. Germline V gives CDR1 MNHEY, CDR2 SVGEGT. The CDR3 contains 12 residues. Between the trimmed V and J ends, which lost 8 bases and 3 bases, there was a span of 11 bases. The CDR3 loop reads CASGPNFYEQYF. CDR3 nucleotides: TGTGCCAGCGGCCCCAACTTCTACGAGCAGTACTTC.

J is TRBJ1-4 and V is TRBV5-4; D is possibly TRBD1 (6 bases). Germline V gives CDR1 SGHNT, CDR2 YYREEE (reference sequence). The V end lost 0 bases, the J end lost 0 bases, and 9 bases lay between the germline ends. This CDR3 is 16 amino acids long. The CDR3 DNA reads TGTGCCAGCAGCTTGGGGGAGGGGGCAACTAATGAAAAACTGTTTTTT. Residues: CASSLGEGATNEKLFF.

The rearrangement uses TRBV7-3 and TRBJ2-1, with TRBD1 as a possible D gene (5 bases). The germline V and J ends were trimmed by 5 bases and 4 bases, with 12 bases remaining between them. CDR1 SGHTA and CDR2 FQGTGA come from the germline V gene. The CDR3 runs 14 residues. The CDR3 loop is CASSQSTDYNEQFF. The CDR3 region has the DNA TGTGCCAGCAGCCAATCGACAGATTACAATGAGCAGTTCTTC.

The chain employs TRBV7-2 and TRBJ2-1, with TRBD2 matching over 16 bases. Losses at the gene ends were 5 bases for V and 6 bases for J; bases not matched to a gene: 10. CDR3 size: 18 residues. Germline V gives CDR1 SGHTA, CDR2 FQGNSA. The CDR3 sequence is CASSGVPGLAGGPNEQFF. Written as DNA, the CDR3 is TGTGCCAGCAGCGGAGTCCCGGGACTAGCGGGGGGGCCCAATGAGCAGTTCTTC. Variable domain in full (rest from reference TRBV7-2 and TRBJ2-1): GAGVSQSPSNKVTEKGKDVELRCDPISGHTALYWYRQSLGQGLEFLIYFQGNSAPDKSGLPSDRFSAERTGGSVSTLTIQRTQQEDSAVYLCASSGVPGLAGGPNEQFFGPGTRLTVL.

The chain couples TRBV5-6 to TRBJ2-3, with 7 bases identical to TRBD1. J gave up 2 bases and V 2 bases, and 2 bases lay outside the gene matches. From germline, CDR1 is SGHDT and CDR2 YYEEEE. CDR3 length: 14 amino acids. CDR3 DNA sequence: TGTGCCAGCAGCTTACAGGGGTTCACAGATACGCAGTATTTT. It encodes CASSLQGFTDTQYF.

The chain links TRBV9 to TRBJ2-6; D call uncertain. The CDR3 spans 17 residues. With 0 bases removed from V and 0 bases from J, the gap between germline ends came to 10 bases. Per germline, CDR1 SGDLS and CDR2 YYNGEE. Written as DNA, the CDR3 is TGTGCCAGCAGCGTAGCGTTAGCCCCCTCTGGGGCCAACGTCCTGACTTTC. Protein product: CASSVALAPSGANVLTF.

Here the CDR3 reads CASSLSGTDTSPLHF. CDR3 DNA sequence: TGTGCCAGCAGTTTATCCGGGACAGACACTTCACCCCTCCACTTT. J is TRBJ1-6 and V is TRBV6-5; 7 bases map to TRBD1. Germline values: CDR1 MNHEY, CDR2 SVGAGI. CDR3 length: 15 amino acids. Trimming at V came to 4 bases and at J to 9 bases, leaving 9 bases not matched to a gene.

The chain joins TRBV6-6 to TRBJ1-1; D perhaps matches TRBD1 (6 bases). With 8 bases removed from V and 0 bases from J, the gap between germline ends came to 13 bases. The germline CDR1 and CDR2 sequences are MNHNY and SVGAGI (reference sequence). This CDR3 is built from 14 residues. Written as DNA, the CDR3 is TGTGCCAGCGGTACACAGGGACTGAACACTGAAGCTTTCTTT. Amino acids: CASGTQGLNTEAFF.

The V and J genes are TRBV10-3 and TRBJ2-7; D is possibly TRBD2 (6 bases). Germline V CDR1 and CDR2: ENHRY, SYGVKD. The CDR3 consists of 14 residues. Trimming stripped 6 bases from V and 2 bases from J, with 14 bases between. The CDR3 protein is CAISPGTPTYEQYF. The CDR3 DNA is TGTGCCATCAGCCCCGGGACTCCTACCTACGAGCAGTACTTC.

V gene TRBV12-5 combines with J gene TRBJ1-1; TRBD1 matches at 7 bases. Looked up from germline, CDR1 is LGHNT and CDR2 is FRNRAP. This CDR3 is 15 amino acids long. The V and J ends lost 6 bases and 2 bases, in that order; junction bases with no gene match: 9. The DNA of the CDR3 is TGTGCTAGTGGGTTAAACAGGGGAGGAAACACTGAAGCTTTCTTT. Its translation is CASGLNRGGNTEAFF.

This clone was recorded at least ten times. The chain uses TRBV3-1 (or the pseudogene TRBV3-2) and TRBJ1-2; no definite D call. The ends were cut back, 4 bases at V and 5 bases at J, with 14 bases in the middle. Germline assignment: CDR1 LGHDT and CDR2 YNNKEL (reference sequence). This CDR3 spans 14 amino acids. The CDR3 is CASSPQRGVYGYTF. The CDR3 coding sequence is TGTGCCAGCAGCCCCCAGCGGGGTGTATATGGCTACACCTTC.

This clone appeared a single time. The J gene is TRBJ2-3, the V gene TRBV7-2; 7 bases fit TRBD2. The germline V gene has CDR1 SGHTA and CDR2 FQGNSA. Germline trimming cut 3 bases from V and 0 bases from J; bases unmatched to any gene: 9. The CDR3 contains 17 residues. CDR3 residues: CASSLVGGGLSTDTQYF. Written as DNA, the CDR3 is TGTGCCAGCAGCTTGGTTGGGGGGGGACTTAGCACAGATACGCAGTATTTT.

The chain recombines TRBV13 with TRBJ1-1, with TRBD1 matching over 9 bases. This CDR3 is 15 amino acids long. Losses at the gene ends were 2 bases for V and 5 bases for J; bases not matched to a gene: 6. Germline V gene data show CDR1 as PRHDT and CDR2 as FYEKMQ (reference sequence). This CDR3 is CASSLPGQGSTEAFF. In DNA form, the CDR3 reads TGTGCCAGCAGCTTACCAGGACAGGGGAGTACTGAAGCTTTCTTT.

This rearrangement joins TRBV2 to TRBJ2-3, with D possibly being TRBD2 (6 bases). From germline, CDR1 is SNHLY and CDR2 FYNNEI. The CDR3 has 14 amino acids. The germline V and J ends were trimmed by 3 bases and 1 base, with 8 bases remaining between them. The CDR3 DNA reads TGTGCCAGCAGTGAGGGCGGGGGCACAGATACGCAGTATTTT. Encoded protein: CASSEGGGTDTQYF.

This chain's CDR3 is CASSLEGWQPQHF. CDR3 in DNA: TGTGCCAGCAGCTTGGAGGGGTGGCAGCCCCAGCATTTT. This chain joins TRBV5-8 and TRBJ1-5; tentative D call: TRBD1 (5 bases). Germline V lookup: CDR1 SGHTS, CDR2 YDEGEE. CDR3 size: 13 residues. The V end lost 0 bases, the J end lost 7 bases, and 8 bases lay between the germline ends.

This sequence joins TRBV5-1 and TRBJ1-1; D gene ambiguous. This CDR3 contains 15 residues. CDR1 SGHRS and CDR2 YFSETQ come from the germline V gene. The V end lost 3 bases, the J end lost 1 base, and 13 bases lay between the germline ends. In DNA form, the CDR3 reads TGCGCCAGCAGCTCCGCCCAAGGCGGGAACACTGAAGCTTTCTTT. Protein: CASSSAQGGNTEAFF.

The V and J genes are TRBV27 and TRBJ2-1; TRBD2 aligns across 11 bases. V lost 3 bases to trimming and J lost 7 bases; unmatched junction nucleotides: 11. The CDR3 totals 17 residues. Germline CDR1 is MNHEY and CDR2 is SMNVEV (reference sequence). The CDR3 region is CASSFLSGGAPVNEQFF. In DNA, the CDR3 is TGTGCCAGCAGTTTCCTTAGCGGGGGGGCCCCTGTTAATGAGCAGTTCTTC.

The V gene is TRBV27, the J gene TRBJ2-2, with 7 bases identical to TRBD1. J was trimmed by 6 bases and V by 1 base; bases with no gene match: 5. Germline V gives CDR1 MNHEY, CDR2 SMNVEV (reference sequence). The CDR3 extends over 15 amino acids. CDR3 coding DNA: TGTGCCAGCAGTTTATGGGCCCAGGGGGCCGGGGAGCTGTTTTTT. Its translation is CASSLWAQGAGELFF.

The chain links TRBV19 to TRBJ1-2; 7 bases agree with TRBD1. V shed 5 bases and J 1 base; nucleotides not matched to a gene: 10. The CDR3 sequence is 16 residues long. The V gene's germline CDR1 is LNHDA and CDR2 SQIVND (reference sequence). The CDR3 sequence: CASSGPGQPINYGYTF. The DNA of the CDR3 is TGTGCCAGTAGTGGACCGGGACAGCCAATTAACTATGGCTACACCTTC.

This chain links TRBV10-1 with TRBJ1-1; TRBD1 is a possible D gene (5 bases). Between the trimmed V and J ends, which lost 3 bases and 6 bases, there was a span of 11 bases. This CDR3 is built from 13 residues. Germline CDR1 reads WNHNN; CDR2 reads SYGVQD (reference sequence). The CDR3 sequence: CASSESGGSEAFF. Here the CDR3 DNA reads TGCGCCAGCAGTGAAAGCGGGGGTTCTGAAGCTTTCTTT.

The J gene is TRBJ2-2, the V gene TRBV2, with D perhaps TRBD1 (7 bases). The V gene's germline CDR1 is SNHLY and CDR2 FYNNEI. The V gene lost 6 bases and the J gene lost 4 bases, with 15 bases spanning the gap. This CDR3 region has 15 residues. The CDR3 DNA reads as TGTGCCAGCAGATCCGGGACAGCGGGCACCGGGGAGCTGTTTTTT. It translates to CASRSGTAGTGELFF.

V and J are TRBV5-5 and TRBJ1-6, with TRBD1 matching 10 bases. The germline V gene encodes CDR1 SGHKS and CDR2 YYEKEE (reference sequence). The CDR3 loop spans 16 amino acids. J was trimmed by 8 bases and V by 2 bases; bases with no gene match: 7. CDR3 residues: CASSLTTGGWDSPLHF. The CDR3 coding sequence is TGTGCCAGCAGCTTAACGACAGGGGGCTGGGATTCACCCCTCCACTTT.